A selection of T cell receptor beta chains follows, all from one sample in a study of OX40 agonist ivuxolimab in advanced cancers. Only in-frame clones appear in the TCRdb table, and some are missing; sequencing was by immunoSEQ multiplex PCR. The table includes around 80,000 clones, 91% detected once. The input for sequencing was CD4+ or CD8+ T cells sorted from blood, taken in a trial of the OX40 agonist ivuxolimab. All receptors derive from an adult with an advanced solid tumor such as melanoma, head and neck, liver or kidney cancer. The CDR3 runs from the conserved cysteine through the conserved F or W. Each record gives: clone size, V gene, J gene, D gene, CDR3 protein, CDR3 DNA. D genes are given only for firm matches. Clone size is given for some rows only: seen once, a few or many times, or a class if the clone is expanded.

clone_size: .
v_call: TRBV2
j_call: TRBJ2-7
d_call: TRBD1
cdr3_aa: CASNLQGVPYEQYF
cdr3_nt: TGTGCCAGCAACTTACAGGGGGTTCCCTACGAGCAGTACTTC

clone_size: .
v_call: TRBV27
j_call: TRBJ2-1
d_call: TRBD1
cdr3_aa: CASRKDRGLMSSYNEQFF
cdr3_nt: TGTGCCAGCAGAAAGGACAGGGGGCTAATGAGCTCCTACAATGAGCAGTTCTTC

clone_size: .
v_call: TRBV20-1
j_call: TRBJ1-1
d_call: .
cdr3_aa: CSAYEGGEAFF
cdr3_nt: TGCAGTGCCTATGAGGGGGGCGAAGCTTTCTTT

clone_size: .
v_call: TRBV29-1
j_call: TRBJ2-5
d_call: TRBD2
cdr3_aa: CSLWSGRRGETQYF
cdr3_nt: TGCAGCCTTTGGAGCGGGAGGAGAGGAGAGACCCAGTACTTC

clone_size: once
v_call: TRBV7-7
j_call: TRBJ2-5
d_call: TRBD2
cdr3_aa: CASSFGGGSETQYF
cdr3_nt: TGTGCTAGCAGCTTTGGGGGGGGGAGTGAGACCCAGTACTTC

clone_size: .
v_call: TRBV7-2
j_call: TRBJ2-7
d_call: .
cdr3_aa: CATGSFLSYEQYF
cdr3_nt: TGTGCCACCGGGTCTTTCCTATCCTACGAGCAGTACTTC

clone_size: .
v_call: TRBV19
j_call: TRBJ2-1
d_call: TRBD2
cdr3_aa: CASSIGGVNEQFF
cdr3_nt: TGTGCCAGTAGTATTGGGGGGGTTAATGAGCAGTTCTTC

clone_size: .
v_call: TRBV7-8
j_call: TRBJ2-5
d_call: .
cdr3_aa: CASSLGGRETQYF
cdr3_nt: TGTGCCAGCAGCTTAGGGGGTAGGGAGACCCAGTACTTC

clone_size: few
v_call: TRBV5-5
j_call: TRBJ1-1
d_call: .
cdr3_aa: CASYPGGVAEAFF
cdr3_nt: TGTGCCAGCTATCCTGGAGGCGTCGCTGAAGCTTTCTTT

clone_size: once
v_call: TRBV6-1
j_call: TRBJ1-5
d_call: TRBD1
cdr3_aa: CASRQGDQPQHF
cdr3_nt: TGTGCCAGCAGGCAGGGGGATCAGCCCCAGCATTTT

clone_size: .
v_call: TRBV7-8
j_call: TRBJ2-3
d_call: .
cdr3_aa: CASSLSLWGAGDTQYF
cdr3_nt: TGTGCCAGCAGCTTAAGCTTGTGGGGGGCGGGAGATACGCAGTATTTT

clone_size: .
v_call: TRBV18
j_call: TRBJ1-3
d_call: .
cdr3_aa: CASSPPGGGNTIYF
cdr3_nt: TGTGCCAGCTCACCGCCAGGAGGGGGAAACACCATATATTTT

clone_size: .
v_call: TRBV2
j_call: TRBJ1-1
d_call: .
cdr3_aa: CATTGWQGNTEAFF
cdr3_nt: TGTGCCACCACCGGGTGGCAGGGGAACACTGAAGCTTTCTTT

clone_size: .
v_call: TRBV7-9
j_call: TRBJ2-7
d_call: .
cdr3_aa: CASSPVRQGFDEQYF
cdr3_nt: TGTGCCAGCAGCCCAGTCCGGCAGGGATTCGACGAGCAGTACTTC

clone_size: once
v_call: TRBV19
j_call: TRBJ1-2
d_call: TRBD1
cdr3_aa: CASSQTGKIGYTF
cdr3_nt: TGTGCCAGTAGCCAGACAGGGAAAATTGGCTACACCTTC

clone_size: .
v_call: TRBV27
j_call: TRBJ2-7
d_call: .
cdr3_aa: CASRAAPSSYEQYF
cdr3_nt: TGTGCCAGCAGGGCAGCGCCGAGCTCCTACGAGCAGTACTTC

clone_size: .
v_call: TRBV18
j_call: TRBJ2-3
d_call: .
cdr3_aa: CASSPPASTDTQYF
cdr3_nt: TGTGCCAGCTCACCACCGGCTAGCACAGATACGCAGTATTTT

clone_size: .
v_call: TRBV7-6
j_call: TRBJ2-3
d_call: .
cdr3_aa: CASSLGAVTITSTDTQYF
cdr3_nt: TGTGCCAGCAGTTTGGGAGCTGTCACCATCACTAGCACAGATACGCAGTATTTT

clone_size: few
v_call: TRBV19
j_call: TRBJ1-5
d_call: .
cdr3_aa: CASTQNEYSNQPQHF
cdr3_nt: TGTGCCAGTACCCAGAATGAATATAGCAATCAGCCCCAGCATTTT

clone_size: .
v_call: TRBV10-2
j_call: TRBJ2-7
d_call: .
cdr3_aa: CASSDPVGGYEQYF
cdr3_nt: TGCGCCAGCAGCGATCCGGTAGGGGGCTACGAGCAGTACTTC

clone_size: once
v_call: TRBV6-1
j_call: TRBJ1-3
d_call: .
cdr3_aa: CASSEGVARNTIYF
cdr3_nt: TGTGCCAGCAGTGAGGGGGTGGCGAGAAACACCATATATTTT

clone_size: few
v_call: TRBV6-1
j_call: TRBJ2-3
d_call: TRBD2
cdr3_aa: CASSGGTSGRSDTQYF
cdr3_nt: TGTGCCAGCAGTGGTGGGACTAGCGGGAGATCAGATACGCAGTATTTT

clone_size: once
v_call: TRBV10-3
j_call: TRBJ1-4
d_call: .
cdr3_aa: CAISRDGTNEKLFF
cdr3_nt: TGTGCCATCAGTCGGGACGGTACTAATGAAAAACTGTTTTTT

clone_size: once
v_call: TRBV30
j_call: TRBJ1-1
d_call: .
cdr3_aa: CAWTLVGGAGTEAFF
cdr3_nt: TGTGCCTGGACCCTAGTGGGGGGCGCAGGAACTGAAGCTTTCTTT

clone_size: .
v_call: TRBV7-2
j_call: TRBJ2-3
d_call: .
cdr3_aa: CASSMAQLRGDTQYF
cdr3_nt: TGTGCCAGCAGCATGGCGCAGCTCAGGGGAGATACGCAGTATTTT

clone_size: .
v_call: TRBV11-2
j_call: TRBJ2-2
d_call: .
cdr3_aa: CASSPIRGRNTGELFF
cdr3_nt: TGTGCCAGCAGCCCCATCCGGGGGCGGAACACCGGGGAGCTGTTTTTT